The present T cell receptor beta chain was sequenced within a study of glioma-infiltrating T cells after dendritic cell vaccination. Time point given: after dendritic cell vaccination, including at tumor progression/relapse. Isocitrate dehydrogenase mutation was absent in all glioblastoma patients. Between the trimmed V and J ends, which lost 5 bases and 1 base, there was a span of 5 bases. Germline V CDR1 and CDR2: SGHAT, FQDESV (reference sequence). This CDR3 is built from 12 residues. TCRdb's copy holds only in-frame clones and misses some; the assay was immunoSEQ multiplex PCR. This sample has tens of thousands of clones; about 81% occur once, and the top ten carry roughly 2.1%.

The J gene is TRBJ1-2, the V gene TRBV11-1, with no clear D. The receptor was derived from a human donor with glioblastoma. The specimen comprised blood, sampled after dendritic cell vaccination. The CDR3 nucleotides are TGTGCCAGCAGCGCGGGTAACTATGGCTACACCTTC. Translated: CASSAGNYGYTF.